This entry lists 5 T cell receptor beta chains sequenced from one sample in a study of blood T cell repertoires in COVID-19. Some clones are missing from TCRdb's copy, which holds only in-frame ones; the method was immunoSEQ multiplex PCR. Of approximately 400,000 clones in the sample, 89% were seen once. The sequencing sample was made of peripheral blood. The source of these receptors is a man aged 40-49 years with acute or convalescent COVID-19.

The DNA for the CDR3 is TGTGCCAGCAGCTCAGGAGTGGGGAGTACTGAAGCTTTCTTT. This translates into CASSSGVGSTEAFF. The chain has TRBV7-9 and TRBJ1-1; D unclear. Germline assignment: CDR1 SEHNR and CDR2 FQNEAQ (reference sequence). This CDR3 contains 14 residues. V shed 4 bases and J shed 5 bases, with 14 bases lying between them. Full variable domain (outside the CDR3, taken from reference TRBV7-9 and TRBJ1-1): DTGVSQNPRHKITKRGQNVTFRCDPISEHNRLYWYRQTLGQGPEFLTYFQNEAQLEKSRLLSDRFSAERPKGSFSTLEIQRTEQGDSAMYLCASSSGVGSTEAFFGQGTRLTVV.

This chain links TRBV10-3 with TRBJ2-6; D remains ambiguous. This CDR3 comprises 14 residues. Trimming left V 6 bases short and J 6 bases short, with 12 bases between. Per germline, CDR1 ENHRY and CDR2 SYGVKD. The CDR3 DNA is TGTGCCATCAGAAAAAGCGACTTGGCCAACGTCCTGACTTTC. It encodes CAIRKSDLANVLTF.

The chain is built from TRBV28 and TRBJ2-3; 12 nucleotides match TRBD2. The CDR3 totals 16 residues. V shed 7 bases and J 7 bases; nucleotides not matched to a gene: 12. From germline, CDR1 is MDHEN and CDR2 SYDVKM. The CDR3 loop reads CASIPLAGGPDYTQYF. CDR3 sequence (DNA): TGTGCCAGCATCCCCCTAGCGGGGGGGCCCGATTATACGCAGTATTTT.

This chain connects TRBV19 to TRBJ1-4, with 7 bases matching TRBD1. With 3 bases clipped from V and 4 bases from J, the junction kept 11 bases outside the gene matches. CDR1 LNHDA and CDR2 SQIVND come from the germline V gene (reference sequence). The CDR3 covers 17 residues. The CDR3 DNA is TGTGCCAGTAGTATCGAGAACAGGGGAGTGATTAATGAAAAACTGTTTTTT. This sequence encodes CASSIENRGVINEKLFF. The full variable domain, in which reference TRBV19 and TRBJ1-4 provide the parts outside the CDR3, is DGGITQSPKYLFRKEGQNVTLSCEQNLNHDAMYWYRQDPGQGLRLIYYSQIVNDFQKGDIAEGYSVSREKKESFPLTVTSAQKNPTAFYLCASSIENRGVINEKLFFGSGTQLSVL.

The chain recombines TRBV28 with TRBJ2-7; D uncertain. The CDR3 sequence is 13 residues long. Germline V gene sequence: CDR1 MDHEN, CDR2 SYDVKM. Trimming shortened V by 2 bases and J by 2 bases, and 7 bases separated the two germline ends. In DNA form, the CDR3 reads TGTGCCAGCAGTTTAGTGGCAGCCTACGAGCAGTACTTC. Translating gives CASSLVAAYEQYF.